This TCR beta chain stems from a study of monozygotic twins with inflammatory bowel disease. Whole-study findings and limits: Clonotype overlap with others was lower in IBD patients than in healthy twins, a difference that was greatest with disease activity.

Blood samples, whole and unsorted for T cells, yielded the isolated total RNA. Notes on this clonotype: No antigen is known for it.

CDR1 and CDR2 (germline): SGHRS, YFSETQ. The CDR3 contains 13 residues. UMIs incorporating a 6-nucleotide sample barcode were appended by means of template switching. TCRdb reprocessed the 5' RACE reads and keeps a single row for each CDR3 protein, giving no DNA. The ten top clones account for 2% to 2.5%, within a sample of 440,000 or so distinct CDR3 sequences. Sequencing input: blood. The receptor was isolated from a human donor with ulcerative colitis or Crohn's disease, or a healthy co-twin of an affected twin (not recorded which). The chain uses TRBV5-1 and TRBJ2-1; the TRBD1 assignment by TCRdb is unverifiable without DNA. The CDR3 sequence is CASSSGTHNEQFF.